Shown below are 2 T cell receptor beta chains from a single sample sequenced in a study of blood T cell repertoires in COVID-19. Sequencing used immunoSEQ multiplex PCR; TCRdb keeps in-frame clones, though not all of them. The sample carries 150,000 to 200,000 clones, roughly 84% recorded once. Sequenced sample: PBMCs or T cells enriched from blood (not recorded which). These receptors originate from a woman aged 50 to 60 who had recovered from COVID-19.

A few counts support this clone. The rearrangement joins TRBV7-2 to TRBJ2-2; no firm D call. V shed 0 bases and J shed 3 bases, with 11 bases lying between them. The CDR3 is made up of 16 amino acids. Germline V gives CDR1 SGHTA, CDR2 FQGNSA. As DNA, the CDR3 is TGTGCCAGCAGCTTAGCGCAACTTCTGCACACCGGGGAGCTGTTTTTT. It yields the protein CASSLAQLLHTGELFF. Full variable domain (missing parts from reference TRBV7-2 and TRBJ2-2): GAGVSQSPSNKVTEKGKDVELRCDPISGHTALYWYRQSLGQGLEFLIYFQGNSAPDKSGLPSDRFSAERTGGSVSTLTIQRTQQEDSAVYLCASSLAQLLHTGELFFGEGSRLTVL.

J is TRBJ1-1 and V is TRBV24-1, with D perhaps matching TRBD1 (6 bases). CDR3 length: 15 amino acids. Germline V CDR1 and CDR2: KGHDR, SFDVKD. Trimming took 4 bases from V and 4 from J, leaving 15 bases between them. The CDR3 sequence: CATSETQGFGTEAFF. The CDR3 DNA reads TGTGCCACCAGTGAAACACAGGGCTTCGGCACTGAAGCTTTCTTT.